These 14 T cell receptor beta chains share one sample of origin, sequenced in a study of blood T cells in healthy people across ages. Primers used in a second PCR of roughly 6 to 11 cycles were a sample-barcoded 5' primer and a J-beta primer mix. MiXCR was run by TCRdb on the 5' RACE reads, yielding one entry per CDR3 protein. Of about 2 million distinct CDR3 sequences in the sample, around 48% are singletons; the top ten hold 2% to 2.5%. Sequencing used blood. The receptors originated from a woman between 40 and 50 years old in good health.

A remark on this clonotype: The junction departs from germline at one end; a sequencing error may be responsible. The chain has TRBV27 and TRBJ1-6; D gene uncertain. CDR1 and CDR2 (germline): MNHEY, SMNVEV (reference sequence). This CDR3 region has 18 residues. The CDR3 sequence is CASSPGWTAGSYNSPLHF. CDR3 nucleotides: TGTGCCAGCAGTCCCGGTTGGACGGCGGGCTCCTATAATTCACCTCTCCACTTT.

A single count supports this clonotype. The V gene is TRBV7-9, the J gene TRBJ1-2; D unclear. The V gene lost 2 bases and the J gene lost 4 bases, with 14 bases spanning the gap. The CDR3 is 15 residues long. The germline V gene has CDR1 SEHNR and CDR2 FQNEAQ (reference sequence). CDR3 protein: CASSLKSVAPYGYTF. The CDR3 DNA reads TGTGCCAGCAGCTTAAAGTCTGTGGCGCCCTATGGCTACACCTTC.

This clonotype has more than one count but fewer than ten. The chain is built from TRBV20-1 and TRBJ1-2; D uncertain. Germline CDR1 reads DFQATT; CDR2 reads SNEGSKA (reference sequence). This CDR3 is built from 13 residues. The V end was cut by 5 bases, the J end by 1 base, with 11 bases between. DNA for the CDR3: TGCAGTGCTCTATCGACGGTTAACTATGGCTACACCTTC. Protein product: CSALSTVNYGYTF.

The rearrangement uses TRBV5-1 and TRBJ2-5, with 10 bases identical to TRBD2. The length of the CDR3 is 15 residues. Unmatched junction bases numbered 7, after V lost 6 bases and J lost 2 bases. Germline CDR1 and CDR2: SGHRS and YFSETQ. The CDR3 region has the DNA TGCGCCAGCAATCCCGGGACTAGCGCTCAAGAGACCCAGTACTTC. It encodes CASNPGTSAQETQYF.

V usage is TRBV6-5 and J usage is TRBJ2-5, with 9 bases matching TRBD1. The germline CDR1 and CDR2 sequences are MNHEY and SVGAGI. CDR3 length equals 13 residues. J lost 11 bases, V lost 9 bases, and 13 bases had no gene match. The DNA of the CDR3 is TGTGCCAGTACCCCGGGACAGGGCCGCACTCAGTACTTC. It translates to CASTPGQGRTQYF.

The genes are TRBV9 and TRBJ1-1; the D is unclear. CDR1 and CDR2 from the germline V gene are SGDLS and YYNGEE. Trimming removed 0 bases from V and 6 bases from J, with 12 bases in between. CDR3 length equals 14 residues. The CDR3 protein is CASSVGGGVPEAFF. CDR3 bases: TGTGCCAGCAGCGTAGGAGGCGGGGTTCCTGAAGCTTTCTTT.

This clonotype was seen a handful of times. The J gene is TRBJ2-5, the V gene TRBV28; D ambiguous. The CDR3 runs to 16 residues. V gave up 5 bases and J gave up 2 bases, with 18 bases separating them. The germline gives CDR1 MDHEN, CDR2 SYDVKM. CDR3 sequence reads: CASSPPSQVYQETQYF. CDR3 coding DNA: TGTGCCAGCAGTCCACCCTCTCAGGTGTATCAAGAGACCCAGTACTTC. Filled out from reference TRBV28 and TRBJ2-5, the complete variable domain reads DVKVTQSSRYLVKRTGEKVFLECVQDMDHENMFWYRQDPGLGLRLIYFSYDVKMKEKGDIPEGYSVSREKKERFSLILESASTNQTSMYLCASSPPSQVYQETQYFGPGTRLLVL.

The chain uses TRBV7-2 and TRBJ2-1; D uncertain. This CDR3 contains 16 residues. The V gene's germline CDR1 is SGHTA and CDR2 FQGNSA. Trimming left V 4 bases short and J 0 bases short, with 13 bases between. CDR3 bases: TGTGCCAGCAGCTCCCACTCAATGAGCTCCTACAATGAGCAGTTCTTC. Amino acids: CASSSHSMSSYNEQFF.

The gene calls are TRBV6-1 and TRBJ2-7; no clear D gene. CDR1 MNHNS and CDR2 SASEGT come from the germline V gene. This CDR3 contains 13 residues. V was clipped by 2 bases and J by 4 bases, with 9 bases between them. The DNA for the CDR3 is TGTGCCAGCAGTGAACTCGGTCTTTACGAGCAGTACTTC. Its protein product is CASSELGLYEQYF.

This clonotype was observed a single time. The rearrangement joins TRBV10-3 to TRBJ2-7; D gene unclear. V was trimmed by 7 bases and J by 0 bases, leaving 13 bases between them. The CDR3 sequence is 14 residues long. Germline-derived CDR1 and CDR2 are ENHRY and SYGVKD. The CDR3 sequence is CAITETPSSYEQYF. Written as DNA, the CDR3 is TGTGCCATCACGGAGACTCCGAGCTCCTACGAGCAGTACTTC.

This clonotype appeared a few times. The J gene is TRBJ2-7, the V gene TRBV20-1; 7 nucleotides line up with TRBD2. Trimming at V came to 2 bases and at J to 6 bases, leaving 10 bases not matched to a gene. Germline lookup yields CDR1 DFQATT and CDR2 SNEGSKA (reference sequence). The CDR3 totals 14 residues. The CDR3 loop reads CSARPAGRPREQYF. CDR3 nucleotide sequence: TGCAGTGCTAGACCAGCGGGGCGGCCGCGCGAGCAGTACTTC.

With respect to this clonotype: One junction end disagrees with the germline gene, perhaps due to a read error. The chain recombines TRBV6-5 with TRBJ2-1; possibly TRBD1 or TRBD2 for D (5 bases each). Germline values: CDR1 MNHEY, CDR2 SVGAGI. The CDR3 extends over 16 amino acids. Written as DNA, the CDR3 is TGTGCCAGCAGCCCCGACAGATCTCCTATCGGGAATGAGCAGTTCTTT. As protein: CASSPDRSPIGNEQFF.

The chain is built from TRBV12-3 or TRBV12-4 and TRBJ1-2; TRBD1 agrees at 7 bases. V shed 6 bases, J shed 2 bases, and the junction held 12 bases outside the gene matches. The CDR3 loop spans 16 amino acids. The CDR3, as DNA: TGTGCCAGCAGCATAACAGGGGCCAGTCTAAACTATGGCTACACCTTC. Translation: CASSITGASLNYGYTF.

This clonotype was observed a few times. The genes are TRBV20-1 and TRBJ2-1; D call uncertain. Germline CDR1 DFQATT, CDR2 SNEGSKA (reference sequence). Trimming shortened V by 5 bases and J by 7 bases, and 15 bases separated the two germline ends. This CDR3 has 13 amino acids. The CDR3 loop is CSASRTVRNEQFF. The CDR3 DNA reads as TGCAGTGCTTCAAGGACCGTGAGGAATGAGCAGTTCTTC.